What follows describes a single T cell receptor beta chain. A few counts support this clone. No antigen is known for it. One base away there is no much larger clone; base qualities are not given. The data were taken from a study of a mutant IDH1 vaccine in newly diagnosed glioma (dated by TCRdb to the early 2020s). With respect to the entire study: Across visits V03 through V10, patients got a total of eight vaccinations, given in weeks 1, 3, 5, 7, 11, 15, 19 and 23. Peripheral blood samples were drawn at six visits, namely V03 (baseline), V05, V07, V10, V12 and V13. Vaccination started 4-6 weeks after radiotherapy alone, or was given together with temozolomide cycles in the groups whose treatment included chemotherapy. Of the 32 patients who were treated, about 60% were male and approximately 40% were female, and the mean age was roughly 40 years. Longitudinal TCRB deep sequencing was performed for 25 to 30 treated patients wherever samples were available for exploratory analyses. Before enrollment, patients had received standard therapy of radiotherapy alone, temozolomide alone, or radiochemotherapy with temozolomide; most received the combination.

Libraries were built with the immunoSEQ multiplex PCR assay. Rearranged TCR beta chain sequences were amplified with the hsTCRB Kit following the manufacturer's protocol. Sequencing of TCRB libraries was carried out on an Illumina MiSeq. From the authors' description of their analysis: The kit vendor's proprietary platform handled demultiplexing, trimming and gene mapping. TCRdb provides this immuneACCESS table in a form limited to in-frame rearrangements. Some clones are lacking; in checked studies, under half of them reflect an unresolved V gene, and why the rest are absent is not known. That table furnishes V, J and clone size, whereas the DNA furnished D and trimming. The sample table holds roughly 120,000 clones, of which 80% were seen once. The biggest ten clones account for 5.5% of the sample. CDR1 SGHAT and CDR2 FQNNGV were looked up in the germline V gene. The CDR3 runs 13 amino acids, cysteine and phenylalanine included. Just CDR3 DNA is preserved here, 39 bases in frame from base 1. The germline ends are 11 bases apart after V is trimmed by 5 bases and J by 4 bases.

In the paper's terms, the time point label means: week 11, during vaccination. Every vaccine dose consisted of 300 ug of a 20-mer mutant IDH1 peptide in Montanide, administered subcutaneously together with topical imiquimod. All donors had newly diagnosed IDH1-mutant astrocytomas of WHO grade 3 or 4 that showed loss of nuclear ATRX. The samples were drawn from NOA16, a multicentre, single-arm, open-label phase I trial in Germany that tested a mutant IDH1 peptide vaccine in humans for the first time. Genomic DNA for TCRB sequencing was extracted from EDTA blood using the DNeasy Blood and Tissue Kit. What the research found in general, with its limitations: Vaccine-induced immune responses across multiple MHC alleles were detected in 90% to 95% of patients. Pseudoprogression seemed to be unrelated to changes in the top peripheral T cell clonotypes found by TCRB sequencing. PBMC samples for TCRB deep sequencing were selected based on availability. It was noted by the authors that analyses of patient blood samples could not be reproduced owing to sample limitations.

The chain links TRBV11-2 with TRBJ1-1; the D gene is perhaps TRBD1, from 5 matching bases. The receptor comes from a man aged 40-49 years with glioma. This material consisted of PBMCs, taken from a glioma patient whose treatment included an IDH1 peptide vaccine. The CDR3 sequence is CASSREGLTEAFF. The bases read TGTGCCAGCAGCCGGGAGGGGCTCACTGAAGCTTTCTTT.